This passage covers 27 T cell receptor beta chains from one sample sequenced in a study of prognosis after radiotherapy for stage I lung cancer. The authors amplified TCR beta CDR3 from genomic DNA using two-round multiplex PCR. Each TRBV and TRBJ gene had its own primer in the first PCR round. Via MiXCR, TCRdb re-called the multiplex PCR reads, giving one row per CDR3 protein. The sample holds roughly 23,000 distinct CDR3 sequences, approximately 39% seen once. This sample comprised PBMCs, obtained before or after stereotactic body radiation therapy (not recorded which). These receptors originate from a donor over 45 with non-small cell lung cancer.

V is TRBV14 and J is TRBJ1-2; unclear D gene. The V gene lost 4 bases and the J gene lost 3 bases, with 6 bases spanning the gap. Germline CDR1 is SGHDN and CDR2 is FVKESK. CDR3 length: 12 residues. The CDR3 region is CASSRTDYGYTF. CDR3 DNA: TGTGCCAGCAGCCGCACGGACTATGGCTACACCTTC.

This clonotype showed up many times. The CDR3 is CATSATGADTQYF. CDR3 DNA sequence: TGTGCCACCAGCGCCACGGGGGCAGATACGCAGTATTTT. The chain recombines TRBV15 with TRBJ2-3; D is perhaps TRBD2 (6 bases). The CDR3 loop spans 13 amino acids. The V gene's germline CDR1 is LNHNV and CDR2 YYDKDF (reference sequence). With 5 bases removed from V and 4 bases from J, the gap between germline ends came to 10 bases.

The sample holds many counts of this clonotype. The chain links TRBV5-6 to TRBJ2-3, with a tentative D call TRBD2 (6 bases). The CDR3 is made up of 16 amino acids. In germline, CDR1 is SGHDT, CDR2 YYEEEE. V gave up 4 bases and J gave up 2 bases, with 17 bases separating them. CDR3 nucleotide sequence: TGTGCCAGCAGCCAGCAGGGTAGCGGATACACAGATACGCAGTATTTT. This codes for CASSQQGSGYTDTQYF.

The chain links TRBV7-2 to TRBJ2-7; 11 bases agree with TRBD1. Germline V gene sequence: CDR1 SGHTA, CDR2 FQGNSA. This CDR3 has 13 amino acids. The trim removed 5 bases at V and 5 bases at J, leaving 2 bases unmatched. In DNA form, the CDR3 reads TGTGCCAGCAGCGGACAGGGGGCCCACGAGCAGTACTTC. This translates into CASSGQGAHEQYF.

This clonotype has a count of ten or more. V usage is TRBV19 and J usage is TRBJ1-3, with 8 positions matching TRBD1. Germline V CDR1 and CDR2: LNHDA, SQIVND (reference sequence). V trimming: 5 bases; J trimming: 6 bases; junction bases outside the gene matches: 3. The CDR3 sequence is 13 residues long. CDR3 sequence: CASSPDRANTIYF. The CDR3 coding sequence is TGTGCCAGTAGTCCGGACAGGGCAAACACCATATATTTT.

Many counts were recorded for this clonotype. This rearrangement joins TRBV28 to TRBJ1-1; 10 positions agree with TRBD1. With V trimmed by 8 bases and J by 12 bases, 3 bases remained unmatched. The CDR3 runs 10 residues. Germline V CDR1 and CDR2: MDHEN, SYDVKM. CDR3 in amino acids: CASRQGATFF. As DNA, the CDR3 is TGTGCCAGCCGACAGGGGGCAACTTTCTTT.

This clonotype was recorded many times. The CDR3 reads CASSRLPGTGLDIGEQFF. The CDR3 region has the DNA TGTGCCAGCTCACGCCTTCCCGGGACAGGGCTCGATATTGGTGAGCAGTTCTTC. The V call is TRBV18, the J call TRBJ2-1; the match to TRBD1 covers 9 bases. Looked up from germline, CDR1 is KGHSH and CDR2 is LQKENI. The CDR3 totals 18 residues. Trimming at V came to 4 bases and at J to 9 bases, leaving 19 bases not matched to a gene.

To note about this clonotype: Given a far larger clone just one base away, this is likely a sequencing read error. No conserved phenylalanine or tryptophan is present at the end of the CDR3, so a read error is the likely explanation. V gene TRBV5-5 combines with J gene TRBJ1-2; D perhaps matches TRBD1 (5 bases). Germline V lookup: CDR1 SGHKS, CDR2 YYEKEE (reference sequence). This CDR3 has 14 residues. DNA for the CDR3: TGCGCCAGCACCTTTGGAGGGGAGAACTATGGCTACACCCTC. Translation gives CASTFGGENYGYTL.

This clonotype was picked up a small number of times. This sequence is one base from a far larger clone and is likely a read error. V and J are TRBV6-2 or TRBV6-3 and TRBJ1-6; no reliable D call. V dropped 0 bases and J dropped 12 bases, with 9 bases sitting between them. The CDR3 contains 13 residues. Germline loops: CDR1 MNHEY, CDR2 SVGEGT. The CDR3 reads CASSYSISRPLHF. The CDR3 coding sequence is TGTGCCAGCAGTTACTCCATCTCCAGACCCCTCCACTTT.

This clonotype was seen just once. A far larger clone is a single base away, which makes a read error likely. The chain recombines TRBV2 with TRBJ1-5, with 7 bases identical to TRBD1. Losses at the gene ends were 5 bases for V and 3 bases for J; bases not matched to a gene: 7. There are 15 residues in the CDR3. Germline CDR1 SNHLY, CDR2 FYNNEI. In nucleotides, the CDR3 is TGTGCCAGCAGTCACGTCGGACAGGACAATCAGCCCCAGCATTTT. This codes for CASSHVGQDNQPQHF.

About this clonotype: This likely reflects a read error, since a far larger clone is one base away. This chain links TRBV6-9 with TRBJ2-1, with unresolved D. CDR3 length equals 11 residues. CDR1 and CDR2 (germline): MNHGY, SVAAGI. V shed 3 bases and J shed 12 bases, with 9 bases lying between them. The CDR3 DNA sequence: TGTGCCAGCAGTTACCCCGTTGGGCAGTTCTTC. Amino acid sequence: CASSYPVGQFF.

This clonotype was picked up a small number of times. The rearrangement joins TRBV5-6 to TRBJ2-5, with D unresolved. Germline lookup yields CDR1 SGHDT and CDR2 YYEEEE. Trimming removed 4 bases from V and 4 bases from J, with 14 bases in between. CDR3 size: 14 residues. In DNA, the CDR3 is TGTGCCAGCAGCCGGATTCAGGTCCTAGAGACCCAGTACTTC. Translated, it gives CASSRIQVLETQYF.

The rearrangement uses TRBV28 and TRBJ2-1; D gene unclear. Between the trimmed V and J ends, which lost 6 bases and 0 bases, there was a span of 15 bases. This CDR3 region has 16 residues. Per germline, CDR1 MDHEN and CDR2 SYDVKM. CDR3 amino acids: CASSPLVGVSYNEQFF. The CDR3 nucleotides read TGTGCCAGCAGCCCCCTTGTGGGCGTCTCCTACAATGAGCAGTTCTTC.

This clonotype appeared many times. The genes are TRBV5-1 and TRBJ2-1; 7 nucleotides align to TRBD1. This CDR3 has 14 residues. The germline V gene encodes CDR1 SGHRS and CDR2 YFSETQ. Losses at the gene ends were 4 bases for V and 6 bases for J; bases not matched to a gene: 7. CDR3 DNA sequence: TGCGCCAGCAGCGACAGGGCCGACGTCAATGAGCAGTTCTTC. Translating gives CASSDRADVNEQFF.

This clonotype was seen ten or more times. The chain carries TRBV7-8 and TRBJ2-3, with TRBD2 as a possible D gene (5 bases). Trimming cost V 1 base and J 2 bases, with 13 bases left between them. The CDR3 contains 16 residues. Germline-derived CDR1 and CDR2 are SGHVS and FQNEAQ. The CDR3 reads CASSLVPGTSTDTQYF. CDR3 in DNA: TGTGCCAGCAGCTTAGTGCCGGGAACATCCACAGATACGCAGTATTTT.

The table lists this clonotype with many counts. The V gene is TRBV7-2, the J gene TRBJ2-3; 7 nucleotides agree with TRBD1. V lost 7 bases, J lost 6 bases, and 10 bases stayed unmatched. CDR1 is SGHTA, CDR2 FQGNSA, per germline. This CDR3 has 14 residues. CDR3 nucleotide sequence: TGTGCCAGCACCCCGGGACAGCCTAAGGATACGCAGTATTTT. Residues: CASTPGQPKDTQYF.

A note on this clonotype: This likely comes from a read error, as the CDR3 has no conserved phenylalanine or tryptophan at its end. The DNA is omitted, as the CDR3 cannot be located on it reliably, and the CDR3 follows TCRdb's listing. The chain links TRBV7-9 to TRBJ2-7. The CDR3 extends over 11 residues, inclusive of both ends. CDR1 is SEHNR, CDR2 FQNEAQ, per germline (reference sequence). The CDR3 spells CASSLYGEHYL.

In its sample, this clonotype was seen many times. The chain joins TRBV5-1 to TRBJ2-7, with unresolved D. CDR1 and CDR2 (germline): SGHRS, YFSETQ. The CDR3 covers 14 residues. The germline V and J ends were trimmed by 3 bases and 4 bases, with 14 bases remaining between them. The CDR3 nucleotides are TGCGCCAGCAGCTCGGGCACTATAATATACGAGCAGTACTTC. It codes for CASSSGTIIYEQYF.

This clonotype was seen at least ten times. The V call is TRBV30, the J call TRBJ2-2; possible D gene TRBD2, 5 bases. The germline gives CDR1 GTSNPN, CDR2 SVGIG (reference sequence). The CDR3 is made up of 13 amino acids. The V gene lost 3 bases and the J gene lost 0 bases, with 5 bases spanning the gap. This chain's CDR3 is CAWSGANTGELFF. The CDR3 DNA reads as TGTGCCTGGAGCGGGGCGAACACCGGGGAGCTGTTTTTT.

Comments on this clonotype: A read error may account for a junction end that differs from germline. The J gene is TRBJ2-1, the V gene TRBV2; tentatively, D is TRBD2 (5 bases). This CDR3 comprises 15 residues. Germline CDR1 and CDR2: SNHLY and FYNNEI. The CDR3 sequence: CASLPGISSFNDQFF. CDR3 DNA: TGTGCCAGCCTACCGGGGATAAGCTCCTTCAATGATCAGTTCTTC. Together with reference TRBV2 and TRBJ2-1, the CDR3 gives the full variable domain: EPEVTQTPSHQVTQMGQEVILRCVPISNHLYFYWYRQILGQKVEFLVSFYNNEISEKSEIFDDQFSVERPDGSNFTLKIRSTKLEDSAMYFCASLPGISSFNDQFFGPGTRLTVL.

Points on this clonotype: A far larger clone is only one base removed, so a read error is likely. The chain recombines TRBV6-1 with TRBJ1-5; no definite D call. The CDR3 is made up of 13 amino acids. Germline lookup yields CDR1 MNHNS and CDR2 SASEGT. CDR3 nucleotides: TGTGCCATCAGTGTTATGGCCGGTCAGCCCCAGCATTTT. Translation gives CAISVMAGQPQHF.

The rearrangement links TRBV28 to TRBJ2-7, with TRBD2 as a possible D gene (6 bases). Germline V gene lookup returns CDR1 MDHEN and CDR2 SYDVKM. V lost 6 bases and J lost 7, with 16 bases in between. This CDR3 contains 13 residues. CDR3 protein: CASSRRDSSEQYF. As DNA, the CDR3 is TGTGCCAGCAGCCGCAGGGACTCCTCGGAGCAGTACTTC. The full variable domain, in which reference TRBV28 and TRBJ2-7 provide the parts outside the CDR3, is DVKVTQSSRYLVKRTGEKVFLECVQDMDHENMFWYRQDPGLGLRLIYFSYDVKMKEKGDIPEGYSVSREKKERFSLILESASTNQTSMYLCASSRRDSSEQYFGPGTRLTVT.

This clonotype was counted between two and nine times. The CDR3 loop reads CASSLARGRAHEKLFF. The CDR3, as DNA: TGTGCCAGCAGCTTAGCGCGGGGCAGGGCCCATGAAAAACTGTTTTTT. This chain joins TRBV7-9 and TRBJ1-4; D perhaps matches TRBD1 (5 bases). The CDR3 has 16 residues. Germline V gene sequence: CDR1 SEHNR, CDR2 FQNEAQ (reference sequence). The germline V and J ends were trimmed by 0 bases and 6 bases, with 14 bases remaining between them.

This clonotype occurred many times. The V call is TRBV9, the J call TRBJ2-7; 7 nucleotides match TRBD2. CDR3 length equals 16 residues. Unmatched junction bases numbered 13, after V lost 4 bases and J lost 3 bases. Germline V gene data show CDR1 as SGDLS and CDR2 as YYNGEE. This CDR3 reads CASSRLADLTFYEQYF. Here the CDR3 DNA reads TGTGCCAGCAGCAGGCTAGCGGACTTAACATTCTACGAGCAGTACTTC.

A note on this clonotype: With a far larger clone one base away, a read error is the likely cause. V and J are TRBV6-5 and TRBJ2-1, with 7 bases matching TRBD2. This CDR3 has 14 amino acids. Losses at the gene ends were 7 bases for V and 0 bases for J; bases not matched to a gene: 3. The V gene's germline CDR1 is MNHEY and CDR2 SVGAGI. This chain's CDR3 is CASMGGGSYNEQFF. CDR3 nucleotides: TGTGCCAGCATGGGCGGGGGCTCCTACAATGAGCAGTTCTTC.

As for this clonotype: Only one base separates this from a far larger clonotype, so it likely reflects a read error. The chain is built from TRBV12-3 or TRBV12-4 and TRBJ2-1; no firm D call. The CDR3 extends over 13 amino acids. The V end was cut by 6 bases, the J end by 6 bases, with 12 bases between. DNA of the CDR3: TGTGCCAGCAGCCTTGAGTGGCTCAATGAGCAGTTCTTC. Translating gives CASSLEWLNEQFF.

This clonotype was counted ten times or more. V and J are TRBV7-9 and TRBJ1-6, with TRBD1 identical over 8 bases. Germline trimming cut 1 base from V and 9 bases from J; bases unmatched to any gene: 5. In germline, CDR1 is SEHNR, CDR2 FQNEAQ (reference sequence). CDR3 size: 15 residues. CDR3 region: CASSLGTGRLSPLHF. CDR3 nucleotides: TGTGCCAGCAGCTTAGGGACAGGGCGTCTTTCACCCCTCCACTTT.